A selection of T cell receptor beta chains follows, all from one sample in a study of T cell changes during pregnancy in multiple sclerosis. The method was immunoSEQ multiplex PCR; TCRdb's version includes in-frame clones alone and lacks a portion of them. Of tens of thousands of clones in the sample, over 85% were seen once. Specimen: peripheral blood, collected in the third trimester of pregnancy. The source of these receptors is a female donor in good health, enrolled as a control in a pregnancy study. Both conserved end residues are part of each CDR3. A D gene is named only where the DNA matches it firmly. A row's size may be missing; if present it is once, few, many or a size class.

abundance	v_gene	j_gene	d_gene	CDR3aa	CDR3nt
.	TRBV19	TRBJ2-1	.	CASTSDRYNEQFF	TGTGCCAGTACCTCGGACAGATACAATGAGCAGTTCTTC
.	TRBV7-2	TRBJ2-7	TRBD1	CASSPRTGNYEQYF	TGTGCCAGCAGCCCCCGGACAGGGAACTACGAGCAGTACTTC
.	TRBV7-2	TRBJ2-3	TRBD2	CASQGTRTDTQYF	TGTGCCAGTCAAGGGACTAGAACAGATACGCAGTATTTT
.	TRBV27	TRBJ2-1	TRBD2	CASSWREQRNEQFF	TGTGCCAGCAGTTGGCGGGAGCAGCGCAATGAGCAGTTCTTC
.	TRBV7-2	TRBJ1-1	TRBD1	CASSSGGGATEAFF	TGTGCCAGCAGCTCTGGAGGGGGCGCAACTGAAGCTTTCTTT
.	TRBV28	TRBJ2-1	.	CASSLFSVSSYNEQFF	TGTGCCAGCAGTTTATTTTCCGTTAGCTCCTACAATGAGCAGTTCTTC
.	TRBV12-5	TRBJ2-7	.	CASGPAGQGGSEQYF	TGTGCTAGTGGTCCCGCCGGACAGGGAGGGAGTGAGCAGTACTTC
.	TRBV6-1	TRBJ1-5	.	CASSEWPLNSLAISPQHF	TGTGCCAGCAGTGAATGGCCTTTAAACTCTCTAGCAATCAGCCCCCAGCATTTT
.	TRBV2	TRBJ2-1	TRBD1	CAYQGATYNEQFF	TGTGCGTACCAGGGGGCCACCTACAATGAGCAGTTCTTC
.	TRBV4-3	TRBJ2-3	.	CASSQDYTGGRISSSTDTQYF	TGCGCCAGCAGCCAAGATTATACGGGGGGCCGTATATCATCTAGCACAGATACGCAGTATTTT
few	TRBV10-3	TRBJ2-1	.	CAISDRERIRTEQFF	TGTGCCATCAGTGACCGAGAGCGGATCCGTACTGAGCAGTTCTTC
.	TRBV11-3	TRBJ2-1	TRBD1	CASSLTGEEQFF	TGTGCCAGCAGCTTAACAGGGGAGGAGCAGTTCTTC
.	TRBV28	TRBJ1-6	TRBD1	CASSLLQGTLHF	TGTGCCAGCAGTTTGTTACAGGGGACCCTCCACTTT
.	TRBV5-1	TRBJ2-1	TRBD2	CASRVSGTSYNEQFF	TGCGCCAGCAGGGTTAGCGGGACCTCCTACAATGAGCAGTTCTTC
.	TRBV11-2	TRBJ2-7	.	CASSLVRAEAYEQYF	TGTGCCAGCAGCTTAGTAAGGGCGGAGGCCTACGAGCAGTACTTC
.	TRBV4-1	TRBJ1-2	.	CASSPLMRANYGYTF	TGCGCCAGCAGCCCCCTTATGAGGGCAAACTATGGCTACACCTTC
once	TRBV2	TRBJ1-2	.	CASRGRANYGYTF	TGTGCCAGCAGGGGGCGAGCCAACTATGGCTACACCTTC
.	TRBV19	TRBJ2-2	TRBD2	CASSSVGLAGGPRNTGELFF	TGTGCCAGTAGCTCCGTCGGACTAGCGGGAGGGCCCCGGAACACCGGGGAGCTGTTTTTT
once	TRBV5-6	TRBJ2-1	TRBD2	CASSRTSGIRSYNEQFF	TGTGCCAGCAGCCGGACTAGCGGGATTCGGTCCTACAATGAGCAGTTCTTC
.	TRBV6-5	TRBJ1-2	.	CASSLTRALDGYTF	TGTGCCAGCAGTTTGACCAGGGCCCTGGATGGCTACACCTTC
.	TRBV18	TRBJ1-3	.	CASYRGGFGNTIYF	TGTGCCAGCTACCGGGGAGGTTTTGGAAACACCATATATTTT
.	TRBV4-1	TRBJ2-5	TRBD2	CASSQGPGGGARETQYF	TGCGCCAGCAGCCAAGGCCCCGGCGGGGGGGCTCGAGAGACCCAGTACTTC
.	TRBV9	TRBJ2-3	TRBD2	CASSVGLAGYGTDTQYF	TGTGCCAGCAGCGTAGGGCTAGCGGGGTACGGCACAGATACGCAGTATTTT
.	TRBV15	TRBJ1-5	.	CATKNGSPYSNQPQHF	TGTGCCACCAAGAACGGGAGCCCATATAGCAATCAGCCCCAGCATTTT
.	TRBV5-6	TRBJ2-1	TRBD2	CASSLRRLAGGSTEQFF	TGTGCCAGCAGCTTGCGAAGGTTAGCGGGAGGGTCTACTGAGCAGTTCTTC
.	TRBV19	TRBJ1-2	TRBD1	CASVRPGQGLRGYTF	TGTGCCAGTGTTCGTCCGGGACAGGGTCTTCGTGGCTACACCTTC
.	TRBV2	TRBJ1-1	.	CASRFWGGKDAEAFF	TGTGCCAGCAGATTTTGGGGGGGAAAGGACGCTGAAGCTTTCTTT
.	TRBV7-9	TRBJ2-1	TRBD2	CASSGGLAGDRNEQFF	TGTGCCAGCAGTGGCGGACTAGCGGGGGATAGGAATGAGCAGTTCTTC
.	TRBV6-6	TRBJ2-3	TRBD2	CASSYSQGGTDTQYF	TGTGCCAGCAGTTACTCCCAGGGAGGGACAGATACGCAGTATTTT
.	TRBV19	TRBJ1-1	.	CASSMNRAAMNTEAFF	TGTGCCAGTAGTATGAACAGGGCTGCCATGAACACTGAAGCTTTCTTT
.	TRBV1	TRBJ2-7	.	CTSSQDSRGHEQYF	TGCACCAGCAGCCAAGATTCCAGGGGTCACGAGCAGTACTTC
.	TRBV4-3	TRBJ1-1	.	CASSQDGQGGTEAFF	TGCGCCAGCAGCCAAGATGGGCAGGGCGGCACTGAAGCTTTCTTT
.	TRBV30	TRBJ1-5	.	CAWDLAENQPQHF	TGTGCCTGGGACCTTGCGGAGAATCAGCCCCAGCATTTT
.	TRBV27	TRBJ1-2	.	CASSTSQDSRKGYTF	TGTGCCAGCAGTACTAGTCAGGATTCCAGGAAAGGCTACACCTTC
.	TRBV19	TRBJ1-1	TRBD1	CASSIHRGGLIEAFF	TGTGCCAGTAGTATCCACAGGGGGGGCCTTATTGAAGCTTTCTTT
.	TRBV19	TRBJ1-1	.	CASSAKAAAEAFF	TGTGCCAGTAGTGCCAAGGCGGCGGCCGAAGCTTTCTTT
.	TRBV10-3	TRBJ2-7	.	CAISGGGRDEQYF	TGTGCCATCAGTGGGGGGGGCAGGGACGAGCAGTACTTC
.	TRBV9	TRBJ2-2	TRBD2	CASSVATSGGAPTGELFF	TGTGCCAGCAGCGTAGCGACTAGCGGGGGGGCCCCCACCGGGGAGCTGTTTTTT
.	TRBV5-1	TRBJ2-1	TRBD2	CASSLIGASGRNEQFF	TGCGCCAGCAGCCTTATTGGGGCTAGCGGGAGAAATGAGCAGTTCTTC
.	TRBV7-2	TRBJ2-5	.	CASRRVTDIRETQYF	TGTGCCAGCAGACGCGTGACAGACATTAGGGAGACCCAGTACTTC
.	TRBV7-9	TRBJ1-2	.	CASSPRNYGYTF	TGTGCCAGCAGCCCCCGGAACTATGGCTACACCTTC
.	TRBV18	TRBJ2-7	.	CASSLFPVGAEYEQYF	TGTGCCAGCTCACTTTTTCCGGTGGGAGCGGAATACGAGCAGTACTTC
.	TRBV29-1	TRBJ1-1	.	CSVAPRLNTEAFF	TGCAGCGTTGCCCCCAGGCTGAACACTGAAGCTTTCTTT
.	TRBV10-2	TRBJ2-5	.	CASSDSYQETQYF	TGCGCCAGCAGTGACTCTTACCAAGAGACCCAGTACTTC
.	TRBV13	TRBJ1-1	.	CASFEPTGIAEAFF	TGTGCCAGCTTTGAACCTACAGGGATCGCTGAAGCTTTCTTT
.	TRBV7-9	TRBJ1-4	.	CASSQDSGEKLFF	TGTGCCAGCAGCCAGGACTCGGGTGAAAAACTGTTTTTT
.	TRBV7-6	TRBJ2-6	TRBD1	CASSLATGRLSSGANVLTF	TGTGCCAGCAGCTTAGCGACAGGGCGACTGAGCTCTGGGGCCAACGTCCTGACTTTC
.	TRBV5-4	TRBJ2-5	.	CASSRGGGAWGETQYF	TGTGCCAGCAGCCGGGGAGGGGGGGCATGGGGAGAGACCCAGTACTTC
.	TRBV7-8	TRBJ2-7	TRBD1	CASSFGRTGAEQYF	TGTGCCAGCAGCTTCGGTCGGACAGGGGCCGAGCAGTACTTC